A single sample gave rise to the 10 T cell receptor beta chains below, sequenced in a study of T cell responses to AZD1222 COVID-19 vaccine. The protocol was immunoSEQ multiplex PCR, while the TCRdb copy is restricted to in-frame clones and leaves out a portion. This table holds about 86,000 clones, 88% found once. Source: peripheral blood, taken 28 days after the second AZD1222 dose. These TCRs come from an adult who received the AZD1222 COVID-19 vaccine.

This rearrangement joins TRBV27 to TRBJ1-1; 8 bases align to TRBD1. The CDR3 extends over 14 amino acids. After removal of 6 bases from V and 1 base from J, the junction contained 4 bases not matched to a gene. The germline V gene has CDR1 MNHEY and CDR2 SMNVEV (reference sequence). The CDR3 is CASRWTGRNTEAFF. CDR3 DNA sequence: TGTGCCAGCAGATGGACAGGGAGGAACACTGAAGCTTTCTTT.

This clone appeared a single time. The V and J genes are TRBV16 and TRBJ2-7, with D hard to call. The ends were cut back, 4 bases at V and 11 bases at J, with 21 bases in the middle. The germline V gene has CDR1 KGHSY and CDR2 FQNENV. CDR3 length: 14 residues. The CDR3 region is CASSLNAHAALKYF. The CDR3 DNA follows: TGTGCCAGCAGCCTCAATGCCCATGCGGCCCTGAAGTACTTC.

This clone has just one count. The chain employs TRBV11-2 and TRBJ2-7, with a possible D match to TRBD1 (5 bases). Germline V gene lookup returns CDR1 SGHAT and CDR2 FQNNGV. The CDR3 length is 15 residues. V lost 3 bases to trimming and J lost 0 bases, with 12 bases between them. The CDR3 protein is CASSFSPTVSYEQYF. CDR3 DNA: TGTGCCAGCAGCTTTTCCCCGACAGTCTCCTACGAGCAGTACTTC.

The chain has TRBV11-2 and TRBJ2-3; 11 bases line up with TRBD1. V shed 4 bases, J shed 4 bases, and the junction held 7 bases outside the gene matches. This CDR3 is 16 amino acids long. Germline V gene data show CDR1 as SGHAT and CDR2 as FQNNGV. CDR3 in amino acids: CASSWLSDRGPDTQYF. The DNA for the CDR3 is TGTGCCAGCAGCTGGTTATCGGACAGGGGGCCAGATACGCAGTATTTT. Drawing the rest from reference TRBV11-2 and TRBJ2-3, the complete variable domain is EAGVAQSPRYKIIEKRQSVAFWCNPISGHATLYWYQQILGQGPKLLIQFQNNGVVDDSQLPKDRFSAERLKGVDSTLKIQPAKLEDSAVYLCASSWLSDRGPDTQYFGPGTRLTVL.

This chain joins TRBV4-1 and TRBJ1-1; no clear D gene. The CDR3 consists of 13 residues. The ends were cut back, 1 base at V and 1 base at J, with 4 bases in the middle. Germline values: CDR1 MGHRA, CDR2 YSYEKL. The CDR3 loop is CASSQVPNTEAFF. The CDR3 DNA reads TGCGCCAGCAGCCAAGTACCGAACACTGAAGCTTTCTTT.

This chain links TRBV27 with TRBJ2-7; D is unresolved. The V and J ends lost 2 bases and 0 bases respectively, with 11 bases between them. There are 15 residues in the CDR3. From germline, CDR1 is MNHEY and CDR2 SMNVEV (reference sequence). CDR3 in amino acids: CASSLRASSSYEQYF. CDR3 bases: TGTGCCAGCAGTTTAAGAGCATCGAGCTCCTACGAGCAGTACTTC.

The chain joins TRBV7-8 to TRBJ2-1; a weak D match, TRBD2 (6 bases). The CDR3 loop spans 13 amino acids. Deletions cut 5 bases from V and 10 bases from J, with 15 bases between. CDR1 SGHVS and CDR2 FQNEAQ come from the germline V gene. The CDR3 DNA reads TGTGCCAGCAGCCCCGTTGTTGCGGGAGAGCAGTTCTTC. It translates to CASSPVVAGEQFF.

This clone was observed a handful of times. The CDR3 loop is CASRLAGGTYEQYF. In DNA, the CDR3 is TGTGCCAGCAGATTAGCGGGAGGGACCTACGAGCAGTACTTC. The chain employs TRBV28 and TRBJ2-7; TRBD2 agrees at 11 bases. Germline-derived CDR1 and CDR2 are MDHEN and SYDVKM. The CDR3 loop spans 14 amino acids. V gave up 6 bases and J gave up 2 bases; unmatched junction bases: 3.

The chain carries TRBV15 and TRBJ2-5; D gene uncertain. This CDR3 contains 13 residues. Deletions cut 0 bases from V and 5 bases from J, with 7 bases between. Germline V lookup: CDR1 LNHNV, CDR2 YYDKDF (reference sequence). Here the CDR3 DNA reads TGTGCCACCAGCAGAGATCAGGTGGAGACCCAGTACTTC. Residues: CATSRDQVETQYF.

V usage is TRBV7-2 and J usage is TRBJ2-7, with 11 bases that match TRBD2. V shed 7 bases and J 3 bases; nucleotides not matched to a gene: 5. CDR3 length: 14 amino acids. Looked up from germline, CDR1 is SGHTA and CDR2 is FQGNSA. In DNA, the CDR3 is TGTGCCAGCACACGACTAGCGGGATTCTACGAGCAGTACTTC. Encoded protein: CASTRLAGFYEQYF.